The sequence of this T cell receptor beta chain was determined in a study of T cell repertoires in cytomegalovirus infection. The CDR3 extends over 15 amino acids. The V end lost 4 bases, the J end lost 0 bases, and 10 bases lay between the germline ends. TCRdb reprocessed the reads with MiXCR, giving one entry per CDR3 protein. The profile covers roughly 630,000 distinct CDR3 sequences, with around 24% appearing a single time and 7% to 9% taken by the ten largest. V usage is TRBV12-3 or TRBV12-4 and J usage is TRBJ1-5; D unclear. The specimen sequenced was CD8+ T cells from PBMCs. The receptor comes from a human donor in good health (CMV status not recorded). Some clones in this sample may be carry-over from other donors' samples. The CDR3, as DNA: TGTGCCAGCAGTTCGAAGAGCTATAGCAATCAGCCCCAGCATTTT. Translation gives CASSSKSYSNQPQHF.